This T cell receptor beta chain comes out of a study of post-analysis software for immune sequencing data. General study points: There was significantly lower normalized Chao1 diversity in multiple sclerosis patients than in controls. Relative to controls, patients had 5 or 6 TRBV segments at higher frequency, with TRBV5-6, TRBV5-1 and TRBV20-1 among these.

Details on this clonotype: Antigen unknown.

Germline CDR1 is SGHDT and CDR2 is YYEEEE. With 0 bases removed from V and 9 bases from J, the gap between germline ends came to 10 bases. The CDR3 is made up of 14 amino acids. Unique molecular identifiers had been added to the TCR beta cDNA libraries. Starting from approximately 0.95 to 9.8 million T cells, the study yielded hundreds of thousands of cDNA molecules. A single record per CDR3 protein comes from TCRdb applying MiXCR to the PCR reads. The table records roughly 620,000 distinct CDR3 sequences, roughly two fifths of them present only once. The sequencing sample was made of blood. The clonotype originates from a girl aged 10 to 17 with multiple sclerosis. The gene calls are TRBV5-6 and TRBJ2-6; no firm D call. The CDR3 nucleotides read TGTGCCAGCAGCTTGGGTAACTGGGGCAACGTCCTGACTTTC. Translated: CASSLGNWGNVLTF.